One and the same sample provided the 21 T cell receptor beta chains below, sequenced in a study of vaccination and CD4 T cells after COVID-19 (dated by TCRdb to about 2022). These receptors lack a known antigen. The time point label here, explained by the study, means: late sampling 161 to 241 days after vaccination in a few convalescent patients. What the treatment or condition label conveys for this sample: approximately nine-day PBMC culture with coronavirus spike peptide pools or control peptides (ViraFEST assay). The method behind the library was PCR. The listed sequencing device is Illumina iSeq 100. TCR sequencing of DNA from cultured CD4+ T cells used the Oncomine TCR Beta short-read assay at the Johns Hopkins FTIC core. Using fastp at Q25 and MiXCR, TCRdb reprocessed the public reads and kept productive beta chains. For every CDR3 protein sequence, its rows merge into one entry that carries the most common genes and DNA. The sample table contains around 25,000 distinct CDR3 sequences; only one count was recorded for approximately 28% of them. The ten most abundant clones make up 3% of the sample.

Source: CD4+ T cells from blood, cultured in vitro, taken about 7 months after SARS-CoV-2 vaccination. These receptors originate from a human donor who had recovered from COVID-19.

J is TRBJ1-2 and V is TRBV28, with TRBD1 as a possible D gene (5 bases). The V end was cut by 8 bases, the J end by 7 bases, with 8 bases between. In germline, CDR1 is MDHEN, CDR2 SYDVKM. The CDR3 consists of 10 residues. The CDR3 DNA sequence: TGTGCCAGCGGAAGGGGTGGCTACACCTTC. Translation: CASGRGGYTF.

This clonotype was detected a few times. The CDR3 DNA sequence: TGCAGTGCTAGCGGGAAGCAAGAGACCCAGTACTTC. The encoded protein is CSASGKQETQYF. This sequence joins TRBV20-1 and TRBJ2-5; D may be TRBD2 (5 bases). This CDR3 has 12 amino acids. V was clipped by 3 bases and J by 2 bases, with 7 bases between them. Per the germline V gene, CDR1 is DFQATT and CDR2 is SNEGSKA (reference sequence).

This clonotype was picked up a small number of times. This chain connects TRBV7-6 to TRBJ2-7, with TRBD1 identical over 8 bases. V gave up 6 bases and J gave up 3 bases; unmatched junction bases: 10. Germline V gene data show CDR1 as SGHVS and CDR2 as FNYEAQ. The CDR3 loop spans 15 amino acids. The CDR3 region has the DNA TGTGCCAGCAGTTCATGGACAGGGAATTACTACGAGCAGTACTTC. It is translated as CASSSWTGNYYEQYF.

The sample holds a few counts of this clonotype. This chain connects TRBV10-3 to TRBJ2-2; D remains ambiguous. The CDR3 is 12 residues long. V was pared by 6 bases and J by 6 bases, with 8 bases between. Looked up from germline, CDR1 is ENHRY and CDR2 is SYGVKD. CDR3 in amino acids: CAISGSAGELFF. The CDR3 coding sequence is TGTGCCATCAGCGGTTCAGCCGGGGAGCTGTTTTTT.

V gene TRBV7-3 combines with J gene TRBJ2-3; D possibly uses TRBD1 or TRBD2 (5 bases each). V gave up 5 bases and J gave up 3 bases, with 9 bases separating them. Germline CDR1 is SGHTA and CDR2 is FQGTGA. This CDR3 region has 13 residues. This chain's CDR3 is CASSRDGTDTQYF. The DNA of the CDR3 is TGTGCCAGCAGCAGGGACGGGACAGATACGCAGTATTTT.

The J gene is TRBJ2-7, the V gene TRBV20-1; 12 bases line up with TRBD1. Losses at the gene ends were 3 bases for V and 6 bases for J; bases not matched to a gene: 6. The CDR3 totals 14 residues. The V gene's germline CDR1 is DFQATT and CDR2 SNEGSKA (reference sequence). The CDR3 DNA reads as TGCAGTGCTAGCGCCGGGACAGGGGGCTCCGAGCAGTACTTC. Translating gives CSASAGTGGSEQYF.

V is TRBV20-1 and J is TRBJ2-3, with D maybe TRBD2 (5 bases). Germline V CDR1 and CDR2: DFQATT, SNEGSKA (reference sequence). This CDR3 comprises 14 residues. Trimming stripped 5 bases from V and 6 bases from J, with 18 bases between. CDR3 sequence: CSAPSFRDSDTQYF. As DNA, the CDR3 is TGCAGTGCTCCTTCCTTCCGGGATTCGGATACGCAGTATTTT.

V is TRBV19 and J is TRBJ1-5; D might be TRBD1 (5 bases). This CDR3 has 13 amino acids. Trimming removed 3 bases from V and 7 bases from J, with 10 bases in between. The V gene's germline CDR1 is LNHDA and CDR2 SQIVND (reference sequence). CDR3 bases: TGTGCCAGTAGTATGGCCAGGGAGCAGCCCCAGCATTTT. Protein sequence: CASSMAREQPQHF.

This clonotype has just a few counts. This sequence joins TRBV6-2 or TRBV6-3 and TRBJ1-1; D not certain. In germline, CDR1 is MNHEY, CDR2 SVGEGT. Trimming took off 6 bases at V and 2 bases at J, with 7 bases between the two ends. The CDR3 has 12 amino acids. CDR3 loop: CASRDPNTEAFF. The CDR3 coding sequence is TGTGCCAGCAGGGACCCAAACACTGAAGCTTTCTTT.

CDR3 sequence reads: CASSPNRGGGYGYTF. The CDR3 nucleotides are TGTGCCAGCAGCCCTAACAGGGGCGGGGGCTATGGCTACACCTTC. The rearrangement links TRBV7-2 to TRBJ1-2, with TRBD1 matching 7 bases. The germline V gene encodes CDR1 SGHTA and CDR2 FQGNSA. The J segment lost 4 bases and the V segment lost 5 bases, leaving 10 bases of the junction unmatched. This CDR3 comprises 15 residues.

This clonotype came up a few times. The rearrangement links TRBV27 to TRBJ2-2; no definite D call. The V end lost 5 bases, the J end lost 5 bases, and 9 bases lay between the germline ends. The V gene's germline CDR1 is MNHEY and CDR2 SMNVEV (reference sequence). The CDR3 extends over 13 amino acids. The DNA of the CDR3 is TGTGCCAGCAGTCGGACCGCGACCGGGGAGCTGTTTTTT. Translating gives CASSRTATGELFF.

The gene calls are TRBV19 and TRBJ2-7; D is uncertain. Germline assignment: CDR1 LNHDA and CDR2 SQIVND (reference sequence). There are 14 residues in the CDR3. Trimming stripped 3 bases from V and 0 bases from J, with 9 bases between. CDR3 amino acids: CASSMYHSSYEQYF. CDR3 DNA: TGTGCCAGTAGTATGTACCATAGCTCCTACGAGCAGTACTTC. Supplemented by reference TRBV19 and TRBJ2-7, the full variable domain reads DGGITQSPKYLFRKEGQNVTLSCEQNLNHDAMYWYRQDPGQGLRLIYYSQIVNDFQKGDIAEGYSVSREKKESFPLTVTSAQKNPTAFYLCASSMYHSSYEQYFGPGTRLTVT.

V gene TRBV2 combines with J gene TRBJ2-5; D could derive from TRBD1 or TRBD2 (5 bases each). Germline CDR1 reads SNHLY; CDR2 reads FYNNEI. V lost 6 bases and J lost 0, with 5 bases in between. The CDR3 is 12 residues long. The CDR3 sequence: CASRGDQETQYF. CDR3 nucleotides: TGTGCCAGCAGGGGGGACCAAGAGACCCAGTACTTC.

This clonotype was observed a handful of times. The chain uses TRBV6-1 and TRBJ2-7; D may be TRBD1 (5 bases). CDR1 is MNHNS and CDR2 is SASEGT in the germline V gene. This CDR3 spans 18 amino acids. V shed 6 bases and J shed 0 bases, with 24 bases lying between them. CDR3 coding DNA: TGTGCCAGCAGCCTCCCCTCAACAGGAACCGAGCACTCCTACGAGCAGTACTTC. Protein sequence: CASSLPSTGTEHSYEQYF.

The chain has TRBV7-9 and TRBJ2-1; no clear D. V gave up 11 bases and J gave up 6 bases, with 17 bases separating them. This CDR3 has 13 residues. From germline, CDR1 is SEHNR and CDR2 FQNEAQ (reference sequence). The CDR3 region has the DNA TGTGCCCTTCGCGATCAGCTATCCAATGAGCAGTTCTTC. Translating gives CALRDQLSNEQFF.

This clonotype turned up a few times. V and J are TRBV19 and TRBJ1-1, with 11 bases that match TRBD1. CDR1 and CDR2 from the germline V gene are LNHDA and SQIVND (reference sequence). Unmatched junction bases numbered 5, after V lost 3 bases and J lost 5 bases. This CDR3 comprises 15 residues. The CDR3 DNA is TGTGCCAGTAGTATGTTGGGACAGGGGGGGACTGAAGCTTTCTTT. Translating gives CASSMLGQGGTEAFF.

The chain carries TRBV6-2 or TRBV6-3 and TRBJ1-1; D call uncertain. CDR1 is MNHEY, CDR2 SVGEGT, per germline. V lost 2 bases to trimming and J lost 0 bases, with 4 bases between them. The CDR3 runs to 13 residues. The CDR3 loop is CASSYSVNTEAFF. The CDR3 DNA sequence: TGTGCCAGCAGTTACAGTGTGAACACTGAAGCTTTCTTT.

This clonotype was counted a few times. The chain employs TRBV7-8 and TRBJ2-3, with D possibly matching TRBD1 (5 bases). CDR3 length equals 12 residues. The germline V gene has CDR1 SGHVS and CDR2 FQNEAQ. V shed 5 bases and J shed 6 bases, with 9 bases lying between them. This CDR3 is CASSPQGDTQYF. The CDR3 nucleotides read TGTGCCAGCAGCCCCCAGGGCGATACGCAGTATTTT.

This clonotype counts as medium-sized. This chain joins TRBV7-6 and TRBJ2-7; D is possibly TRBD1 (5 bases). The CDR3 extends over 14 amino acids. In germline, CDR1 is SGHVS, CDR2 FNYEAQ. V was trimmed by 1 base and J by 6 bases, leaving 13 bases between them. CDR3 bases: TGTGCCAGCAGCTTAGAAGGGGTCGGACGCGAGCAGTACTTC. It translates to CASSLEGVGREQYF.

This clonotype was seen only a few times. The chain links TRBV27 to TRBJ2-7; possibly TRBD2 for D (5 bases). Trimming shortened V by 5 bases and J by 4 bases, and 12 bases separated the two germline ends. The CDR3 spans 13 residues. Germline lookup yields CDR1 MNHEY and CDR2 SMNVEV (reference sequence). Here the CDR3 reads CASSLNSAYEQYF. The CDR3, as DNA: TGTGCCAGCAGTCTAAATAGCGCGTACGAGCAGTACTTC.

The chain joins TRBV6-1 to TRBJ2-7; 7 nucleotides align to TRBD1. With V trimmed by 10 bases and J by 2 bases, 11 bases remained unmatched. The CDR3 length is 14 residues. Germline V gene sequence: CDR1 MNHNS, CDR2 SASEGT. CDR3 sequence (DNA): TGTGCCACCACACCGACAGGGTCCCCCTACGAGCAGTACTTC. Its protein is CATTPTGSPYEQYF.